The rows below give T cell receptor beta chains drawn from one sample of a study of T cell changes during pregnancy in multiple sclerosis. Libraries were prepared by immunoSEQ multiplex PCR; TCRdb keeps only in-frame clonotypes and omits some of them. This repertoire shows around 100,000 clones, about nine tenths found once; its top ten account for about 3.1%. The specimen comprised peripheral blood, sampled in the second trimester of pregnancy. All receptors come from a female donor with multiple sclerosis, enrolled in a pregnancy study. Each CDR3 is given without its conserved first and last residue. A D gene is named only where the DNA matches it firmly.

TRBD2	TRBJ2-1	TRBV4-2	ASSQHEGLAGYNEQF
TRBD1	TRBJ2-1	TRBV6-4	ASSPDRGHGDEQF
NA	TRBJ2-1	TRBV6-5	ASSYSSRGEQF
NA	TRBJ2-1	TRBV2	ASAGGEQF
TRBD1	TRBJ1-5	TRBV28	ASSRWDRDIGNQPQH
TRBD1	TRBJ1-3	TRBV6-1	ASRRQGAGNTIY
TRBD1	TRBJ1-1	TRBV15	ATGEDRVYTEAF
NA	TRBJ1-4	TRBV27	AITLSRGQNEKLF
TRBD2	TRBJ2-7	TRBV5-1	ASREVAGGVYEQY
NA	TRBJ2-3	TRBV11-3	ASSLGREFTDTQY
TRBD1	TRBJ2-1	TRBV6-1	ASSEDRGDEQF
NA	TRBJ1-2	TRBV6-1	ASSESWEVISGYT
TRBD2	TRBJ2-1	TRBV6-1	ASRNRGSINEQF
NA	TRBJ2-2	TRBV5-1	ATQEGPNTGELF
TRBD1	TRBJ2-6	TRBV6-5	ASTEGGRANVLT
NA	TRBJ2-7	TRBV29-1	SPGISREDEQY
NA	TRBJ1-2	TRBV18	ASSPGKRASNYGYT
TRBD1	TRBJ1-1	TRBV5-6	ASSLWGSGTGVFVTEAF
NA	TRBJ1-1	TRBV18	ASSPVGVNTEAF
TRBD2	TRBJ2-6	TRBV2	ASKPLAGVAGANVLT
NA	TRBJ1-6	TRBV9	ASSVEAARQSPLH
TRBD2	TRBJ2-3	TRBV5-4	ASSAGTSGRDTQY
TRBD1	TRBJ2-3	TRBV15	ATSSSRDRAYTDTQY
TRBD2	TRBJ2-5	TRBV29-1	SAGGPGGSGIGKETQY
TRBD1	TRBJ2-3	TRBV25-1	ASSEPPGQGFTDTQY
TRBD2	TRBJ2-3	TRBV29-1	SVEVAGGPNTQY
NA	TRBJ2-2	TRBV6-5	ASSSQILNTGELF
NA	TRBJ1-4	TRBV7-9	ASSSRPLDRVLTNEKLF
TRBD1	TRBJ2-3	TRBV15	ATSRPKTGEVTDTQY
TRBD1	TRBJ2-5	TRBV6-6	ASSLPGQGQETQY
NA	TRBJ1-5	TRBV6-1	ASSEALQGIQPQH
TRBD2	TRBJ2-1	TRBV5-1	ASSLEGLAGGPSGSEQF
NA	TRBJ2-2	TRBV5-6	ASSSAGVTGELF
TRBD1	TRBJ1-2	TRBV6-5	ASRRIEGAGGYT
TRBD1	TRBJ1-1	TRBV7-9	ASSFTSTGSQAF
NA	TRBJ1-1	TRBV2	ASSELGGGMNTEAF
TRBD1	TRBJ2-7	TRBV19	ASSEGQVIGEQY
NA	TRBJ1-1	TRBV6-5	ASRPDSQKNTEAF
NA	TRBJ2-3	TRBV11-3	ASSSGHSDTQY
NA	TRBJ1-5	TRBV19	ASNAGPPSSQH
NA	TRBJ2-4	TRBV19	ASSIVGRNLAKNIQY
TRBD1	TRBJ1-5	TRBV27	ASSLLGTGMHSNQPQH